These 2 T cell receptor beta chains were all obtained from the same sample, sequenced in a study of blood T cell repertoires in COVID-19 (dated by TCRdb to the early 2020s). Preparation of the library involved the immunoSEQ multiplex PCR assay. TCRdb provides this immuneACCESS table in a form limited to in-frame rearrangements. Some clones are lacking; in checked studies, under half of them reflect an unresolved V gene, and why the rest are absent is not known. The sample data list roughly 160,000 clones, and roughly 83% of these were observed just once. Approximately 13% of the sample is taken by the ten largest. Source material: PBMCs or T cells enriched from blood (not recorded which). These receptors were collected from a woman aged 55-69 years who had recovered from COVID-19.

V and J are TRBV28 and TRBJ1-5, with D possibly being TRBD1 (5 bases). The germline V gene has CDR1 MDHEN and CDR2 SYDVKM. V lost 5 bases, J lost 0 bases, and 14 bases lay in between. The CDR3 totals 16 residues. The CDR3 DNA sequence: TGTGCCAGCAGTCTGGGGGGGAGCTATAGCAATCAGCCCCAGCATTTT. Its translation: CASSLGGSYSNQPQHF.

The chain carries TRBV24-1 and TRBJ2-7; 8 bases fit TRBD2. The CDR3 covers 15 residues. In germline, CDR1 is KGHDR, CDR2 SFDVKD. V trimming: 4 bases; J trimming: 2 bases; junction bases outside the gene matches: 6. The CDR3, as DNA: TGTGCCACCAGTGAAGGACTAGCCTCAACCTACGAGCAGTACTTC. The encoded protein is CATSEGLASTYEQYF.